This T cell receptor beta chain was observed in a study of T cells in Graves' hyperthyroidism and ophthalmopathy. The CDR3 length is 17 residues. Germline assignment: CDR1 MDHEN and CDR2 SYDVKM. The trim removed 2 bases at V and 8 bases at J, leaving 15 bases unmatched. Researchers took RNA transcripts and amplified the TCR beta CDR3 regions from them. RT-PCR in the first round (using the HTBI primer set) targeted the TCR CDR3. One entry per CDR3 protein, called by TCRdb with MiXCR from the multiplex PCR reads. The sample consists of approximately 520,000 distinct CDR3 sequences, approximately 24% of them appearing once. The PBMCs were sourced from fresh peripheral blood (about 9.6 ml). This clonotype was counted at least ten times.

This TCR was recovered from a woman in her 30s with Graves' ophthalmopathy. The rearrangement joins TRBV28 to TRBJ1-2, with 9 bases identical to TRBD1. Input material: blood. In DNA, the CDR3 is TGTGCCAGCAGTTTAGAGGACAGGGGAGAGTTTGGACGGGGCTACACCTTC. Its protein product is CASSLEDRGEFGRGYTF.